This entry lists 13 T cell receptor beta chains sequenced from one sample in a study of T cell responses to AZD1222 COVID-19 vaccine. Clones were sequenced by immunoSEQ multiplex PCR, and TCRdb holds only the in-frame ones, with some missing. Of 90,000 to 120,000 clones in the sample, 91% were seen once. Source: peripheral blood, taken on day 0 of AZD1222 vaccination. The receptors shown here come from an adult in good health.

This chain connects TRBV27 to TRBJ1-5; TRBD1 is a possible D gene (5 bases). The germline gives CDR1 MNHEY, CDR2 SMNVEV (reference sequence). The CDR3 is made up of 15 amino acids. The ends were cut back, 7 bases at V and 7 bases at J, with 20 bases in the middle. Written as DNA, the CDR3 is TGTGCCAGCACCTCGGTTGGGGGGATGGTGCAGCCCCAGCATTTT. It codes for CASTSVGGMVQPQHF.

The rearrangement links TRBV5-1 to TRBJ2-7; D might be TRBD2 (6 bases). Germline-derived CDR1 and CDR2 are SGHRS and YFSETQ. CDR3 size: 16 residues. Trimming cost V 0 bases and J 1 base, with 14 bases left between them. DNA for the CDR3: TGCGCCAGCAGCTTGGGATCCAGCGGGCCTTCCTACGAGCAGTACTTC. Its translation is CASSLGSSGPSYEQYF.

V usage is TRBV7-2 and J usage is TRBJ1-1; weak D call: TRBD1 (5 bases). This CDR3 comprises 15 residues. CDR1 SGHTA and CDR2 FQGNSA come from the germline V gene. Trimming took off 1 base at V and 0 bases at J, with 9 bases between the two ends. The CDR3 protein is CASSLGGELNTEAFF. The CDR3 bases are TGTGCCAGCAGCTTAGGGGGGGAACTGAACACTGAAGCTTTCTTT.

The CDR3 DNA follows: TGTGCCAGCAGCTTAGAGGAAGCACCCACTAGAATTAACACTGAAGCTTTCTTT. Translated: CASSLEEAPTRINTEAFF. The chain is built from TRBV7-8 and TRBJ1-1; no clear D. This CDR3 is 18 amino acids long. CDR1 is SGHVS and CDR2 is FQNEAQ in the germline V gene. Trimming cost V 1 base and J 2 bases, with 20 bases left between them.

This chain uses TRBV10-3 with TRBJ1-5; D unclear. CDR1 is ENHRY and CDR2 is SYGVKD in the germline V gene. The CDR3 sequence is 15 residues long. Deletions cut 2 bases from V and 6 bases from J, with 14 bases between. The CDR3 loop is CAISEGFLVSQPQHF. The DNA for the CDR3 is TGTGCCATCAGTGAGGGTTTCTTGGTTAGTCAGCCCCAGCATTTT.

The CDR3 region has the DNA TGTGCCACCAGCAGAGATGACAGAGATAATTCACCCCTCCACTTT. Encoded protein: CATSRDDRDNSPLHF. The V gene is TRBV15, the J gene TRBJ1-6; D is possibly TRBD1 (5 bases). Trimming stripped 0 bases from V and 5 bases from J, with 8 bases between. From germline, CDR1 is LNHNV and CDR2 YYDKDF (reference sequence). This CDR3 has 15 amino acids.

This chain connects TRBV19 to TRBJ2-6; no definite D call. CDR1 and CDR2 (germline): LNHDA, SQIVND (reference sequence). The CDR3 runs to 15 residues. V was pared by 11 bases and J by 0 bases, with 14 bases between. CDR3 nucleotide sequence: TGTGCCGGGGAAGACTCGCTCTCTGGGGCCAACGTCCTGACTTTC. Amino acids: CAGEDSLSGANVLTF.

The chain uses TRBV23-1 and TRBJ2-1; D unclear. TRBV23-1 counts as an open reading frame of uncertain function. The CDR3 loop spans 15 amino acids. The V gene lost 0 bases and the J gene lost 0 bases, with 6 bases spanning the gap. DNA of the CDR3: TGCGCCAGCAGTCAATCGGGTCCCTCCTACAATGAGCAGTTCTTC. It codes for CASSQSGPSYNEQFF.

The rearrangement links TRBV5-4 to TRBJ2-7; D unclear. CDR3 length: 13 residues. Germline V lookup: CDR1 SGHNT, CDR2 YYREEE (reference sequence). V was pared by 0 bases and J by 2 bases, with 6 bases between. CDR3 sequence reads: CASSLGTTYEQYF. The CDR3 DNA follows: TGTGCCAGCAGCTTGGGGACCACCTACGAGCAGTACTTC. Based on the CDR3 plus reference TRBV5-4 and TRBJ2-7, the full variable domain is ETGVTQSPTHLIKTRGQQVTLRCSSQSGHNTVSWYQQALGQGPQFIFQYYREEENGRGNFPPRFSGLQFPNYSSELNVNALELDDSALYLCASSLGTTYEQYFGPGTRLTVT.

This chain's CDR3 is CASSWGTSGSGELFF. The CDR3 nucleotides read TGTGCCAGCAGTTGGGGGACTAGCGGGTCCGGGGAGCTGTTTTTT. The chain recombines TRBV6-5 with TRBJ2-2, with 12 bases identical to TRBD2. This CDR3 contains 15 residues. V shed 4 bases, J shed 6 bases, and the junction held 3 bases outside the gene matches. Germline lookup yields CDR1 MNHEY and CDR2 SVGAGI.

The chain recombines TRBV12-3 or TRBV12-4 with TRBJ1-5; 9 nucleotides agree with TRBD1. The CDR3 consists of 13 residues. The trim removed 6 bases at V and 7 bases at J, leaving 4 bases unmatched. CDR3 coding DNA: TGTGCCAGCAGCGGGACAGGGTCGCAGCCCCAGCATTTT. Translated, it gives CASSGTGSQPQHF.

J is TRBJ2-3 and V is TRBV29-1; D is ambiguous. Germline CDR1 reads SQVTM; CDR2 reads ANQGSEA. There are 12 residues in the CDR3. V lost 4 bases and J lost 2, with 7 bases in between. The DNA for the CDR3 is TGCAGCGTTGGCCTAGACACAGATACGCAGTATTTT. As protein: CSVGLDTDTQYF.

The V call is TRBV5-1, the J call TRBJ2-7, with 8 bases that match TRBD1. Germline V gene data show CDR1 as SGHRS and CDR2 as YFSETQ. CDR3 length equals 14 residues. Trimming at V came to 4 bases and at J to 5 bases, leaving 8 bases not matched to a gene. In nucleotides, the CDR3 is TGCGCCAGCAGCGAGGGACAGGTAGGCAACGAGCAGTACTTC. It yields the protein CASSEGQVGNEQYF.